This TCR beta chain was found in a study of memory CD4+ T cells and cytomegalovirus serostatus (dated by TCRdb to the late 2010s). Notes on the research overall: The roughly 33 healthy Belgian adults in the cohort included 9 who were CMV seropositive and about 24 who were CMV seronegative. CD4+ memory TCRbeta repertoires of a Belgian cohort with known cytomegalovirus serostatus were sequenced in order to replicate a published TCR-based CMV serostatus classifier.

Single viable CD3+CD4+CD8-CD45RO+ cells were sorted as memory CD4+ T cells on a FACSAria II. To determine CMV serostatus, a Roche Elecsys assay was used that detects serum IgG against CMV pp150, pp28, p38 and p52. Once the samples were thawed, total CD4+ T cells were enriched through positive selection using CD4 magnetic microbeads. The samples came from a different study that was designed specifically to examine the CD4+ T cell memory repertoire. Peripheral blood mononuclear cells were isolated and cryopreserved according to standard operating procedures, and serum was stored at -80 degrees C. CD3-PerCP (BW264/56), CD4-APC (RPA-T4), CD45RO-PE (UCHT1) and CD8-Pacific Orange (3B5) antibodies were used for staining, and non-viable cells were excluded with Sytox blue. The Quick-DNA Microprep Kit was used to extract genomic DNA from the sorted cells. TCRbeta DNA was amplified with the immunoSEQ hsTCRbeta kit following the manufacturer's protocol. An Illumina MiSeq instrument was used to sequence the TCRbeta libraries. The authors' analysis ran thus. Following removal of out-of-frame sequences, roughly 2 million distinct TCRbeta sequences were retained, with an average of roughly 70,000 per individual. Two values were used to score each individual: the count of about 150 previously reported CMV-associated TCRbeta sequences and the total count of productive distinct TCRbeta sequences. A beta-binomial model was reimplemented in Python, and scikit-learn random forests with default parameters were trained on US cohort data. Classifier performance on the Belgian cohort was reported as the median AUC with percentile confidence intervals calculated over 10,000 bootstrap iterations. TCRdb stores this immuneACCESS table with in-frame sequences only. Part of the clones is absent; in the studies checked, under half of the shortfall reflects unresolved V genes, and no reason is known for the rest. V, J and clone size reflect that table, while D and trimming were determined from the DNA. Within this sample are under 50,000 clones, with just under 80% of them counted one time only. Clones ranked in the top ten supply more than 0.9% of the sample.

The CDR3 numbers 13 residues from cysteine through phenylalanine. The sequence is cut down to CDR3 DNA, 39 bases in frame from base 1. CDR1 MNHEY and CDR2 SMNVEV were looked up in the germline V gene (reference sequence). The trim is 6 bases for V and 9 bases for J, with a gap of 12 bases between the germline ends. The full study reports these points: On the Belgian cohort, the classifier built on the original framework reached a median bootstrapped AUC of 0.95, with a 95% CI of 0.76-1.00. Of around 150 previously reported CMV-associated TCRbeta sequences, 60 to 85 appeared in the CD4+ memory repertoires, each in one to five individuals. Only CD4+CD45RO+ memory cells were sequenced, in contrast to the original study, in which naive and memory CD4+ and CD8+ populations were covered. For CMV serostatus prediction, a median bootstrapped AUC of approximately 0.95 was reached with the original framework, and a median bootstrapped AUC of approximately 0.89 was reached with a US-trained random forest. Results were interpreted as suggesting that the CMV-associated TCR signature is largely present in the CD4+ memory repertoire.

Comments on this clone: What this receptor recognizes is not known. No much larger clonotype is one base removed from it; base qualities were not supplied.

The source of this sequence is an adult in good health and CMV-seronegative. Sequences were obtained from memory CD4+ T cells from blood. The rearranged chain carries TRBV27 and TRBJ1-6, with no confident D gene call. The CDR3 sequence is CASSLGGGSPLHF. The DNA reads as follows: TGTGCCAGCAGCCTAGGCGGCGGTTCACCCCTCCACTTT.